The sequence of this TCR beta chain was determined in a study of T cells in Graves' hyperthyroidism and ophthalmopathy. Study as a whole: Peripheral blood specimens were obtained at initial diagnosis, prior to any treatment.

Newly diagnosed patients aged 18 to 65 had hyperthyroidism of under 2 months' duration. In this sample, this clonotype turned up many times. CDR3 length: 16 residues. Trimming removed 2 bases from V and 5 bases from J, with 16 bases in between. The germline CDR1 and CDR2 sequences are MNHEY and SVGEGT. RNA transcripts provided the source from which TCR beta CDR3 regions were amplified. RT-PCR in the first round (using the HTBI primer set) targeted the TCR CDR3. TCRdb re-called the multiplex PCR reads with MiXCR, one entry per CDR3 protein. The profile shows 400,000 to 500,000 distinct CDR3 sequences, roughly an eighth of them singletons.

V is TRBV6-2 or TRBV6-3 and J is TRBJ1-5; the D gene is possibly TRBD1 (6 bases). Material: blood. The sequence derives from a young woman with Graves' hyperthyroidism. The CDR3: CASSYVQGRVDQPQHF. The CDR3 DNA sequence: TGTGCCAGCAGTTACGTACAGGGCAGGGTTGATCAGCCCCAGCATTTT.